This T cell receptor beta chain is from a study of blood T cell repertoires in COVID-19. CDR3 length equals 14 residues. CDR1 is SGHRS and CDR2 is YFSETQ in the germline V gene. V was pared by 0 bases and J by 6 bases, with 10 bases between. Data came from immunoSEQ multiplex PCR; TCRdb stores just in-frame clones and leaves some out. The data contain hundreds of thousands of clones, approximately 86% of them seen just once; the ten biggest clones take up roughly 13%. This chain connects TRBV5-1 to TRBJ1-3, with D possibly TRBD1 on 6 matching bases. The sequencing input was peripheral blood. The sequence was collected from a woman aged 70-85 years with COVID-19, enrolled during active disease. The CDR3 loop is CASSLVAGENTIYF. In DNA, the CDR3 is TGCGCCAGCAGCTTGGTGGCAGGGGAAAACACCATATATTTT.